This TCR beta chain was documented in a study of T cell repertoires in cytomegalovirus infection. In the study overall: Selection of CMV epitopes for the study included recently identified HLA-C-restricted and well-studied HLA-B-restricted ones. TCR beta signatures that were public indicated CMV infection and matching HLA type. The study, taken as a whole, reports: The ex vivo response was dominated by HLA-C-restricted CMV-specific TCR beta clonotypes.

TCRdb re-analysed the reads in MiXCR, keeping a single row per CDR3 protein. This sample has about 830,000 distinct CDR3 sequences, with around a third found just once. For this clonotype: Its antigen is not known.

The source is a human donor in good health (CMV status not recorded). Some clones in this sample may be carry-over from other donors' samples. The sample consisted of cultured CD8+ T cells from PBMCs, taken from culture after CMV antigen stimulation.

The CDR3 coding sequence is TGTGCCAGCAGCTTAGGCCCGTCAGGGAAGAGTGAGCAGTTCTTC. Amino acid sequence: CASSLGPSGKSEQFF. The rearrangement links TRBV11-2 to TRBJ2-1, with D perhaps TRBD1 (5 bases). Trimming stripped 1 base from V and 9 bases from J, with 16 bases between. Germline V gene data show CDR1 as SGHAT and CDR2 as FQNNGV. The CDR3 has 15 residues.